This T cell receptor beta chain was documented in a study of vaccination and CD4 T cells after COVID-19. The Oncomine TCR Beta short-read assay was what sequenced the DNA obtained from cultured CD4+ T cells. Each CDR3 protein is one row after TCRdb ran MiXCR on the PCR reads. The table shows 6,500 to 9,000 distinct CDR3 sequences, with more than 20% occurring only once. Regarding treatment: approximately 10-day PBMC culture with coronavirus spike peptide pools or control peptides (ViraFEST assay). The positive PCR dates, which preceded the US Alpha, Beta and Delta variants, fell between March and December 2020. The junction had 7 bases not matched to a gene; V was cut back by 3 bases and J by 0 bases. Germline V gene lookup returns CDR1 SEHNR and CDR2 FQNEAQ (reference sequence). The CDR3 sequence is 16 residues long. In the case of this clonotype: Its matching antigen is unknown.

The sequence derives from a human donor who had recovered from COVID-19. This specimen was CD4+ T cells from blood, cultured in vitro, taken after SARS-CoV-2 vaccination. This chain links TRBV7-9 with TRBJ1-1; 7 positions agree with TRBD1. CDR3 sequence (DNA): TGTGCCAGCAGCTTCAGGACAGGAGTGGTGAACACTGAAGCTTTCTTT. Translating it yields CASSFRTGVVNTEAFF.